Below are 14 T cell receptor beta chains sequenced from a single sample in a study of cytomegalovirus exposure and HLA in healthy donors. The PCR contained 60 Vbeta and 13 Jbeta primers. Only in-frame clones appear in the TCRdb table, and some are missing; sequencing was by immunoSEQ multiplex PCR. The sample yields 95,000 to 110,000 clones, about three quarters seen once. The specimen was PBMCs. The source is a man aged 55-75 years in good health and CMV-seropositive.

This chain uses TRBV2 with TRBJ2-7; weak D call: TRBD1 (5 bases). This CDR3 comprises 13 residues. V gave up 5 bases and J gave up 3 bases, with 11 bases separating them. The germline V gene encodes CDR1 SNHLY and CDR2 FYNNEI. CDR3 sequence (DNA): TGTGCCAGCAGTTTGGACACCGGCTACGAGCAGTACTTC. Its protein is CASSLDTGYEQYF.

CDR3 sequence reads: CASSLWTGGDEKLFF. CDR3 coding DNA: TGTGCCAGCAGCCTCTGGACAGGGGGTGATGAAAAACTGTTTTTT. V gene TRBV11-2 combines with J gene TRBJ1-4; 10 bases line up with TRBD1. With V trimmed by 5 bases and J by 6 bases, 6 bases remained unmatched. This CDR3 contains 15 residues. In germline, CDR1 is SGHAT, CDR2 FQNNGV.

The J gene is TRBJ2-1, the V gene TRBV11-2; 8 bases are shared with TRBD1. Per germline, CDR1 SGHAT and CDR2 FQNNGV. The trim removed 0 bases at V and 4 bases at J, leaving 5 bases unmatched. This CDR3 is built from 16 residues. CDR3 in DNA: TGTGCCAGCAGCTTAGAATCCGGACAGGGTTACAATGAGCAGTTCTTC. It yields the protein CASSLESGQGYNEQFF.

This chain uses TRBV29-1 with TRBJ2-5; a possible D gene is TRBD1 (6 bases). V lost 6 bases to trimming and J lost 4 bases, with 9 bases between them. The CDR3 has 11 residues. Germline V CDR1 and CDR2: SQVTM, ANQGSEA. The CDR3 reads CSVQGSETQYF. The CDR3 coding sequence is TGCAGCGTACAGGGTTCAGAGACCCAGTACTTC. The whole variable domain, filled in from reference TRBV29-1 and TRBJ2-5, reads SAVISQKPSRDICQRGTSLTIQCQVDSQVTMMFWYRQQPGQSLTLIATANQGSEATYESGFVIDKFPISRPNLTFSTLTVSNMSPEDSSIYLCSVQGSETQYFGPGTRLLVL.

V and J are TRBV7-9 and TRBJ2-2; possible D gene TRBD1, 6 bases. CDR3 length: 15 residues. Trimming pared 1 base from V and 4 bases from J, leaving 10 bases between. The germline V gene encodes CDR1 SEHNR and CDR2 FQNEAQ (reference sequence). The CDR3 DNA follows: TGTGCCAGCAGCTTAGGGGCAGGGGCCACCGGGGAGCTGTTTTTT. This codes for CASSLGAGATGELFF.

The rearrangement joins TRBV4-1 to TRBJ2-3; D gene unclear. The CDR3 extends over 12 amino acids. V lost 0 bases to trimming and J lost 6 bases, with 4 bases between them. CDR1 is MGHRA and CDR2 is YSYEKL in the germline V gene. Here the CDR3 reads CASSQEGDTQYF. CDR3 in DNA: TGCGCCAGCAGCCAAGAGGGCGATACGCAGTATTTT.

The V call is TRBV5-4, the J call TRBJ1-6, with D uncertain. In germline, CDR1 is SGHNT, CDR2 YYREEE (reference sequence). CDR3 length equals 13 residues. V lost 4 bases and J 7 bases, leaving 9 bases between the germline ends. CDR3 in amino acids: CASSLEVNSPLHF. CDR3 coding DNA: TGTGCCAGCAGCCTAGAGGTGAATTCACCCCTCCACTTT.

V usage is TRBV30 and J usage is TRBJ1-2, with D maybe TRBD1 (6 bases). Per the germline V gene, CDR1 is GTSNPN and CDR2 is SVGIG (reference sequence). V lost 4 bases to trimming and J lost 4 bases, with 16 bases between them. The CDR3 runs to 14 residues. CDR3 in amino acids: CAWTWGGPSYGYTF. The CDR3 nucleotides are TGTGCCTGGACCTGGGGGGGGCCATCCTATGGCTACACCTTC.

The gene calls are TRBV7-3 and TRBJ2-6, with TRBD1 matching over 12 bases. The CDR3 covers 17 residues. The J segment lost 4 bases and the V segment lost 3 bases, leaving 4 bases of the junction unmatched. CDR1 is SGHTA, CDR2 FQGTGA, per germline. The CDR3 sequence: CASSLGQGALGANVLTF. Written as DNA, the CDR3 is TGTGCCAGCAGCTTGGGACAGGGGGCGCTGGGGGCCAACGTCCTGACTTTC.

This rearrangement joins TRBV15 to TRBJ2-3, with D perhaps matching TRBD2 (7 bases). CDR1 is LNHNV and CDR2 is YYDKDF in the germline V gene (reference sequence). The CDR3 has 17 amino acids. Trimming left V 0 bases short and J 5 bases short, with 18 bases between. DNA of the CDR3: TGTGCCACCAGCAGAGAGGGGGCGGGGAGGGATCGAGATACGCAGTATTTT. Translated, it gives CATSREGAGRDRDTQYF.

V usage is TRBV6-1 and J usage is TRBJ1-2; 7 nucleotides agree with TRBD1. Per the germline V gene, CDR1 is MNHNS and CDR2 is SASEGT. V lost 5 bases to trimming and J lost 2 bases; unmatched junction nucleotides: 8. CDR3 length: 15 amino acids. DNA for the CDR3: TGTGCCAGCAGTACACCCGGGACAGCCAACTATGGCTACACCTTC. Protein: CASSTPGTANYGYTF.

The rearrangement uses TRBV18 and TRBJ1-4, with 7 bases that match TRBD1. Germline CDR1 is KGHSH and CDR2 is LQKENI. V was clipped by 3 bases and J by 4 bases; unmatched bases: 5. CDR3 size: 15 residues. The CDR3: CASSPSQGSNEKLFF. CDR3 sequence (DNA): TGTGCCAGCTCACCCTCACAGGGGAGTAATGAAAAACTGTTTTTT.

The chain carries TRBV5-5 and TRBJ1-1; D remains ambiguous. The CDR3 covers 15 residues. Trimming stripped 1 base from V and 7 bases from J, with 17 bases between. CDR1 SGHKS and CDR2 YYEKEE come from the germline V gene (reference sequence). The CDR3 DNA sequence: TGTGCCAGCAGCTTGTACGGCCGGAGAGAAAGTGAAGCTTTCTTT. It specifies CASSLYGRRESEAFF.

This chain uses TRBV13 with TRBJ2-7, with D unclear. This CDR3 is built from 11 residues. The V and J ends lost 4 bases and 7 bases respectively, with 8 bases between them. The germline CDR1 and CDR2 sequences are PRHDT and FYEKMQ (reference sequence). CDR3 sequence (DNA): TGTGCCAGCAGCTGGCGGTGGGAGCAGTACTTC. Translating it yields CASSWRWEQYF.